This T cell receptor (beta chain) was identified during a study of cytomegalovirus exposure and HLA in healthy donors (dated 2017 in TCRdb). Background on the whole study: According to an earlier analysis of 550 to 750 of the donors, about 179 million T cells yielded 117 million unique TCR beta sequences and more than 250 Gb of sequence data. Several DR-DQ haplotypes were treated as single units for association and clustering because of strong linkage in the cohort. A later genetic analysis took genome-wide SNP genotypes for about 55% of the roughly 670 donors and used that subset as a discovery cohort. Donor age, sex, ethnicity and CMV serostatus were compiled together with the repertoire data. To predict cytomegalovirus infection status, the study combined high-throughput TCR immunosequencing, statistical association of individual TCRs with disease status, and machine learning. Using immunosequencing, the study profiled T cell repertoires from 666 subjects and related those repertoires to cytomegalovirus serostatus. To study patterns of TCR occurrence, a later analysis re-analyzed previously published TCR beta repertoires from around 660 donors and added high-resolution HLA genotyping. Of the approximately 400 genotyped donors, approximately 82% fell in the genetic ancestry cluster associated with self-reported Caucasian donors. Among roughly 400 genotyped donors of the cohort, an average of 235,054 unique TCR beta nucleotide sequences were sequenced per donor, roughly a sixth of them non-productive. Every repertoire in the discovery cohort had been generated on one and the same sequencing platform. The study aimed to test whether signatures of past pathogen exposure could be identified by cataloging public T cell receptors. Along with the approximately 600-subject first cohort, a separate validation cohort of 120 different subjects was used. The number of typed donors differed by locus: roughly 629-640 for A, B, C, DRB1 and DQB1; 522 for DQA1; approximately 610 for DPA1; and about 470 for DPB1. Class I and class II HLA loci were covered by the typing at four-digit resolution. An early release that covered 640 HLA-typed donors contained 300 to 350 gigabases of sequencing data and 65 million to 100 million unique TCR sequences. An earlier analysis of around 540 of the donors applied high-throughput TCR beta sequencing to assess whether each TCR beta V gene segment acted as functional or pseudogenic. The later analysis used no new phenotypic data to find candidate immune exposures, relying instead on TCR beta sequences and their occurrence across donors. Study-level results and caveats: Because HLA typing was unavailable for some donors at each locus, only the typed subset was used in association tests. While some public TCRs were present in many individuals, most TCR sequences turned up only very rarely across donors. A group of highly shared sequence variants was considered likely to be a technical artifact of the sequencing pipeline. At a false discovery rate of 0.05, a later analysis linked about 16,000 TCR beta sequences to specific HLA alleles. CMV serostatus was the only immune exposure information available for the cohort. A further reported finding was that TCR beta sequences accurately predicted the HLA-A and HLA-B alleles for most subjects in the first cohort. The study listed 150 to 200 TCR beta chains as associated with cytomegalovirus. Compared with the roughly 720-donor mean, donors in an Asian-associated ancestry cluster had fewer N-insertions in productive TCRs, according to a later genetic analysis. A later analysis found that TCR association rates varied across HLA loci, with DRB1 alleles showing the most associated TCRs and HLA-C alleles the fewest. Linkage disequilibrium might explain the correlated functional status among segregating V segments, but an unknown experimental factor could not be excluded. Some IMGT-functional V segments, including TRBV6-2 and TRBV6-3, could not be told apart with the 87-base-pair reads, so those segments were excluded. Broadly in line with IMGT annotations, most TCR beta V segments showed up in productive rearrangements about 87% or about 30% of the time in an earlier analysis of several hundred of the donors. In this cohort, only TCR beta chains were sequenced, and detectable features were limited by the absence of alpha or paired-chain data. In a later analysis, HLA-associated TCR beta chains showed more clonal expansion and lower generation probabilities than non-associated chains that were equally common. The earlier analysis of approximately 590 of the donors excluded approximately 15 rarely observed V segments, including chromosome 9 orphons, because counts were too low. Assigning TCR associations to individual alleles was difficult when HLA alleles, especially DR and DQ, strongly co-occurred. In both the original and validation cohorts, the classifier was reported to diagnose cytomegalovirus status with high specificity and sensitivity. It was suggested by the authors that the approach could potentially be generalized to other disease states and immunological phenotypes. Presence/absence analyses assumed roughly uniform sequencing depth across donors, an assumption that may not hold. In a later analysis, most CMV-associated TCR beta chains were found to appear HLA-restricted, with HLA associations seemingly driven largely by CMV exposure. Several of the top co-occurrence clusters appeared to be linked to parvovirus B19, influenza, CMV and Epstein-Barr virus, according to a later analysis. A few of the identified cytomegalovirus-associated TCR beta chains were confirmed in vitro to be specific for cytomegalovirus antigens. An association between a missense DCLRE1C variant and V-gene and J-gene trimming of TCR beta chains was found in a later genetic analysis and replicated in an independent cohort.

Trimming removed 7 bases from V and 4 bases from J, leaving 14 bases between the germline ends. Reading the germline V gene (reference sequence) gives CDR1 PRHDT and CDR2 FYEKMQ. Inclusive of the bounding cysteine and phenylalanine, the CDR3 is 14 residues long. The only DNA kept is the CDR3, 42 bases in frame from the first base. Comments on this clone: Its antigen specificity is not known. The sample holds no much larger clone one base away, and base qualities are not on file.

The library was prepared using the immunoSEQ multiplex PCR assay. For the multiplex PCR, a mixture combining 60 forward primers for TCR Vbeta segments and 13 reverse primers for TCR Jbeta segments was used. A multiplex PCR assay on genomic DNA amplified the CDR3 region of rearranged TCR beta genes. The amplified TCR beta libraries were sequenced on the Illumina HiSeq System as 87-base-pair reads. The authors processed their data as follows. In a later analysis, 77 million or so unique TCR beta chains were counted across the 500 to 850 repertoires, and roughly 10 million of these chains were shared by at least two donors. To remove PCR and sequencing errors, raw reads were error-corrected and collapsed into unique sequences using a nearest-neighbor algorithm that merged closely related sequences. CDR3 sequences were aligned to IMGT reference sequences to assign V, D and J gene segments. For a sequence to be retained, a match of at least six nucleotides was required to both a V gene segment and a J gene segment. A rearrangement counted as productive if the CDR3 had no stop codons and remained in frame with V and J, and every other rearrangement counted as non-productive. Following IMGT convention, CDR3 was defined as the stretch from the second conserved V-encoded cysteine to the conserved J-encoded phenylalanine. Sequences without an unambiguous match to a single V gene segment were excluded from the earlier analysis of about 630 of the donors. An earlier analysis of fewer than 750 of the donors called V segments functional above 56.7% productive rearrangements and segregating when the between-donor standard deviation exceeded 5%. A statistical classification framework was built for diagnosing cytomegalovirus status from the catalog of TCR beta chain sequences. V and J gene assignment, in a later analysis, came from comparing TCR nucleotide sequences with IMGT/GENE-DB human TR gene sequences. Using the TCRdist pipeline, a later analysis assigned CDR3 sequences along with most-parsimonious VDJ recombination scenarios. In a later analysis, every TCR beta chain was defined by the combination of its CDR3 amino acid sequence and its V-gene family, and reads without a unique V-gene family were dropped. As a way to deal with suspected cross-contamination and a sequencing artifact, a later analysis dropped over 550 nucleotide sequences that were highly shared and had low generation probability. In a later analysis, a clonal expansion index for each public chain was calculated from normalized within-repertoire ranks of inferred template counts. In a later analysis, generation probabilities were computed with a VDJ recombination model fitted to out-of-frame rearrangements, and the resulting probabilities were checked against IGoR. Hypergeometric tests were used in a later analysis to score TCR-TCR, TCR-HLA and TCR-CMV co-occurrence, with a repertoire-size bias correction applied to the TCR pairs. To estimate false discovery rates, a later analysis permuted the HLA or CMV assignments 20 times. In a later analysis, co-occurring TCRs were grouped with DBSCAN, and TCRdist sequence similarity was added when clustering was performed within HLA-allele-positive subsets. Repertoires with fewer than 30,000 or more than 120,000 public chains were left out of co-occurrence clustering, as were five repertoires with anomalous nucleotide sharing. TCRdb's version of the immuneACCESS table is confined to in-frame rearrangements and falls short of the full clone set. An unresolved V gene accounts for under half of the shortfall where checked; the remainder is of unknown origin. The DNA was the basis for D and trimming; V, J and clone size are from that table. This sample has under 150,000 clones in its table, and 70% to 80% of those were observed once. The ten top clones hold under 3% of the sample.

In total, roughly 670 healthy bone marrow donors made up the cohort. At the time of sampling, all cohort members were nominally healthy, though unrecorded immune exposures were likely present. The donor was CMV seropositive and belonged to the group of 250 to 300 seropositive cohort members. Every donor gave a peripheral blood sample, and the peripheral blood mononuclear cells from that sample were used for TCR beta sequencing. Genomic DNA was extracted from the blood cell samples with the Qiagen DNeasy Blood Extraction Kit. The receptor's source is a woman aged 60 to 75 in good health and CMV-seropositive. Sequences were obtained from PBMCs. Rearrangement joined TRBV13 to TRBJ2-1; TRBD1 is perhaps the D gene, given 5 matching bases. CDR3 sequence: CASNRQTFYNEQFF. DNA sequence: TGTGCCAGCAATAGACAGACCTTTTACAATGAGCAGTTCTTC. The CDR3, completed at both ends by the reference TRBV13 and TRBJ2-1 genes, gives the full variable domain AAGVIQSPRHLIKEKRETATLKCYPIPRHDTVYWYQQGPGQDPQFLISFYEKMQSDKGSIPDRFSAQQFSDYHSELNMSSLELGDSALYFCASNRQTFYNEQFFGPGTRLTVL.